This entry is about one TCR beta chain. The antigen remains unidentified. Method: immunoSEQ multiplex PCR; TCRdb's copy keeps in-frame clones and lacks some. The sample has approximately 70,000 clones, around 87% seen once. The data belong to a study of T cell responses to AZD1222 COVID-19 vaccine. About the study: Doses given second, at about 4 or about 12 weeks, were pooled. Points from the study as a whole: Baseline testing showed seropositivity in only a handful of AZD1222 recipients. When two AZD1222 doses had been given, Spike-specific TCR breadth and depth rose. Donors, mostly white British, included more females; clonal diversity was possibly underestimated.

The CDR3 has 13 amino acids. With 6 bases removed from V and 3 bases from J, the gap between germline ends came to 8 bases. This sample comprised peripheral blood, obtained on day 0 of AZD1222 vaccination. The source is an adult in good health. The gene calls are TRBV12-3 or TRBV12-4 and TRBJ2-2, with D uncertain. The CDR3 loop is CASRLLDTGELFF. CDR3 DNA: TGTGCCAGCAGATTGCTTGACACCGGGGAGCTGTTTTTT.